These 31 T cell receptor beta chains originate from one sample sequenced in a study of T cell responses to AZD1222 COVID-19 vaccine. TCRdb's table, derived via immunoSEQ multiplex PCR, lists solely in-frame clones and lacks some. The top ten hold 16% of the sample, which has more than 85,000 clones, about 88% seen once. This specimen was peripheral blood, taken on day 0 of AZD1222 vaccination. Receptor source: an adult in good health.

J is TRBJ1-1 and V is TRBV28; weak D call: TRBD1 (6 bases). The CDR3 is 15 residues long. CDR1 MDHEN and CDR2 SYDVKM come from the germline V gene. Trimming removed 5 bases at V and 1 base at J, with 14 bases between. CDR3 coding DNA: TGTGCCAGCAGTAACGGGGGCGCTTCGAACACTGAAGCTTTCTTT. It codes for CASSNGGASNTEAFF.

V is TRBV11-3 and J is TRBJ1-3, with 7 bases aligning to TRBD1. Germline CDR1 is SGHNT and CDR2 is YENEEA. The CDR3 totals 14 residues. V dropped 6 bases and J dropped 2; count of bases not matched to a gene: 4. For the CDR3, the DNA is TGTGCCAGCAGGCATACAGGGGCTGGAAACACCATATATTTT. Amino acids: CASRHTGAGNTIYF.

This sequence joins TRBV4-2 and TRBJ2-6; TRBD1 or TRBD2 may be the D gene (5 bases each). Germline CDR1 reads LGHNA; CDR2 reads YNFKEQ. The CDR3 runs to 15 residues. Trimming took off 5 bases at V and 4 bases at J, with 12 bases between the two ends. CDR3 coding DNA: TGTGCCAGCAGCGTTACGGGGACCGGGGCCAACGTCCTGACTTTC. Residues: CASSVTGTGANVLTF.

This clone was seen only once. The CDR3 here is CASSLASGAQETQYF. CDR3 in DNA: TGCGCCAGCAGCTTGGCTAGCGGGGCCCAAGAGACCCAGTACTTC. The V and J genes are TRBV5-1 and TRBJ2-5; 9 bases are shared with TRBD2. This CDR3 has 15 residues. After removal of 0 bases from V and 1 base from J, the junction contained 1 base not matched to a gene. The germline V gene has CDR1 SGHRS and CDR2 YFSETQ.

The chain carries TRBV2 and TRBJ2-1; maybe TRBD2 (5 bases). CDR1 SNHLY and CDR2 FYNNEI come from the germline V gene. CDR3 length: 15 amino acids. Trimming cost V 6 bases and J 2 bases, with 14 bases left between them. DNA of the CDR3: TGTGCCAGCAGCATCACTAGTGCTGCCTACAATGAGCAGTTCTTC. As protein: CASSITSAAYNEQFF.

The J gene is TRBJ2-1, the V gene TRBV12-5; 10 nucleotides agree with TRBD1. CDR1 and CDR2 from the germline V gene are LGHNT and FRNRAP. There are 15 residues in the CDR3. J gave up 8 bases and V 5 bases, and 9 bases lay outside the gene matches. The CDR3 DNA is TGTGCTAGTGGTCCTACGGGACAGGGGATGCATGAGCAGTTCTTC. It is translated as CASGPTGQGMHEQFF.

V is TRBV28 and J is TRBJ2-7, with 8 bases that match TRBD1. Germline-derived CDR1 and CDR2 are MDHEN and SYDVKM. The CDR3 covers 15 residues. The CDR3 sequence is CASSSWGGRNRGVTV. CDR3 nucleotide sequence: TGTGCCAGCAGTTCTTGGGGCGGACGAAACAGGGGGGTGACGGTC.

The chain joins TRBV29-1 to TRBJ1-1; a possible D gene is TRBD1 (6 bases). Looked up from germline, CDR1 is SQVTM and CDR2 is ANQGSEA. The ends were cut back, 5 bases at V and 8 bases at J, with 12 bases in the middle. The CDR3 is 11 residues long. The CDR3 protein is CSVSQGREAFF. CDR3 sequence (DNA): TGCAGCGTTTCCCAGGGGCGGGAAGCTTTCTTT.

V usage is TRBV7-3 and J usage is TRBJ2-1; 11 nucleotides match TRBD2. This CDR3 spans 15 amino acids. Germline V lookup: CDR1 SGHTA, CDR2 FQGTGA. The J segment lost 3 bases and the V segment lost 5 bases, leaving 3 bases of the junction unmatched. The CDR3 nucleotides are TGTGCCAGCAGCCGAGGGACTAGCGGCTACAATGAGCAGTTCTTC. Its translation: CASSRGTSGYNEQFF.

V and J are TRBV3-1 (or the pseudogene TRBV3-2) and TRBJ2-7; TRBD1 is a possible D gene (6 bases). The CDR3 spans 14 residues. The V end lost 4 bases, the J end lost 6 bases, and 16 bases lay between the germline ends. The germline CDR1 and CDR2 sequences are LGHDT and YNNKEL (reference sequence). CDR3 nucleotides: TGTGCCAGCAGCCCCCTGGGGGCGCATCGCGAGCAGTACTTC. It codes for CASSPLGAHREQYF.

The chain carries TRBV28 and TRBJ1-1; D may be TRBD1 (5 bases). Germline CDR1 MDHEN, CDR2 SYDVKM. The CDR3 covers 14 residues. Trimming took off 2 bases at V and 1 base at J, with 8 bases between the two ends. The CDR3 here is CASSLGAGNTEAFF. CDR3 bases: TGTGCCAGCAGTTTAGGGGCAGGGAACACTGAAGCTTTCTTT.

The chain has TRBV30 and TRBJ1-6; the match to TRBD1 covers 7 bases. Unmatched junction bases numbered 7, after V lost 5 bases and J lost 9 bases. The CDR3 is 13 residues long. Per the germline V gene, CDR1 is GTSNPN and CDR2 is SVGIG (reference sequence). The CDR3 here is CAWATGASSPLHF. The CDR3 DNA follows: TGTGCCTGGGCAACAGGGGCCAGTTCACCCCTCCACTTT.

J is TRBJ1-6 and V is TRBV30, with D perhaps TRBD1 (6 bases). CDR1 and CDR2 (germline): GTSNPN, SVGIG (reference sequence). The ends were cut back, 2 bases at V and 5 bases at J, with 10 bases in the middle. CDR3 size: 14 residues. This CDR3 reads CAWSLGADNSPLHF. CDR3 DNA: TGTGCCTGGAGTCTGGGGGCTGATAATTCACCCCTCCACTTT.

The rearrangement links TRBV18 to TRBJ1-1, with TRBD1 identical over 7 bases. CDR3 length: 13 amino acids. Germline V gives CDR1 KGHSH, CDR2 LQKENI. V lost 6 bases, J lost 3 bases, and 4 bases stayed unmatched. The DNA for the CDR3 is TGTGCCAGCTCGCCCGGGACAGACACTGAAGCTTTCTTT. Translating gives CASSPGTDTEAFF. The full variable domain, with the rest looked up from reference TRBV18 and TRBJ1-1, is NAGVMQNPRHLVRRRGQEARLRCSPMKGHSHVYWYRQLPEEGLKFMVYLQKENIIDESGMPKERFSAEFPKEGPSILRIQQVVRGDSAAYFCASSPGTDTEAFFGQGTRLTVV.

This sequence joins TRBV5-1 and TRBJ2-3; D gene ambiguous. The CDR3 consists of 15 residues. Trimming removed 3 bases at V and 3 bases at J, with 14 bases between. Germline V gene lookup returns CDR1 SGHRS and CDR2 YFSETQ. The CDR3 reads CASSSVGLGTDTQYF. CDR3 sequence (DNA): TGCGCCAGCAGCTCAGTTGGGTTGGGGACAGATACGCAGTATTTT. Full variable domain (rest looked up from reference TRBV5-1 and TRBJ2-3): KAGVTQTPRYLIKTRGQQVTLSCSPISGHRSVSWYQQTPGQGLQFLFEYFSETQRNKGNFPGRFSGRQFSNSRSEMNVSTLELGDSALYLCASSSVGLGTDTQYFGPGTRLTVL.

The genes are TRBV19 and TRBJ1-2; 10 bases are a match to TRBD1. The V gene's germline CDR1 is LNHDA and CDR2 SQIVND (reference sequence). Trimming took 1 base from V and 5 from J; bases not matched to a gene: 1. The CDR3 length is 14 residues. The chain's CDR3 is CASSIGTGGYGYTF. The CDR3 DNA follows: TGTGCCAGTAGTATAGGGACAGGGGGGTATGGCTACACCTTC.

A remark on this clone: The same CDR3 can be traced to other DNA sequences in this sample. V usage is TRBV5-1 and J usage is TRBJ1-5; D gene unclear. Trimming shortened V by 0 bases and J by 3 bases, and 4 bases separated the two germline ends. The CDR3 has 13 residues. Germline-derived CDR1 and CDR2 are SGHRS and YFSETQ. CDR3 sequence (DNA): TGCGCCAGCAGCTTGGGCAACAATCAGCCCCAGCATTTT. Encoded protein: CASSLGNNQPQHF.

The CDR3 region is CASSRRNGFEAFF. The CDR3 bases are TGTGCCAGCAGCAGGCGAAACGGGTTTGAGGCTTTCTTT. This chain joins TRBV3-1 (or the pseudogene TRBV3-2) and TRBJ1-1; no clear D gene. The CDR3 is 13 residues long. The V end lost 5 bases, the J end lost 11 bases, and 18 bases lay between the germline ends. Germline values: CDR1 LGHDT, CDR2 YNNKEL (reference sequence).

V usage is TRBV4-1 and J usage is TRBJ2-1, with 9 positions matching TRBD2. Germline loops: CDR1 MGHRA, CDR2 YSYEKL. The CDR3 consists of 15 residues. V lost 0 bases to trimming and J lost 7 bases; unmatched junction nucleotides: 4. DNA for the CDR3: TGCGCCAGCAGCCAAGAAGGGACTAGCACAAATGAGCAGTTCTTC. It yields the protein CASSQEGTSTNEQFF.

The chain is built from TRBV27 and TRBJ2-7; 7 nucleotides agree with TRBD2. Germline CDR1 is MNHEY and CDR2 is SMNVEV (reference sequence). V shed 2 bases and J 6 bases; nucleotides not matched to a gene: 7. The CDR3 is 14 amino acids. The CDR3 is CASSLIARETEQYF. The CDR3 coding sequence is TGTGCCAGCAGTTTAATCGCGCGGGAGACCGAGCAGTACTTC.

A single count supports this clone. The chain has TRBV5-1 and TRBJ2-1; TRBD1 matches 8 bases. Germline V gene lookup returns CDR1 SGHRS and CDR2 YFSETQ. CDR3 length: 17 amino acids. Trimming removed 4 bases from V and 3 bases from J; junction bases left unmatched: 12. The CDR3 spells CASSQLTAGGNYNEQFF. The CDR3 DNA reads TGCGCCAGCAGCCAACTCACGGCAGGGGGCAACTACAATGAGCAGTTCTTC.

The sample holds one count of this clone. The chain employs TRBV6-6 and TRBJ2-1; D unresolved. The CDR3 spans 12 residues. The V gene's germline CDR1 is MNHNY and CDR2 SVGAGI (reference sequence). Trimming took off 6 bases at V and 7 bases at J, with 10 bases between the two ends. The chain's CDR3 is CASRPTLNEQFF. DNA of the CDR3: TGTGCCAGCAGGCCGACGCTAAATGAGCAGTTCTTC.

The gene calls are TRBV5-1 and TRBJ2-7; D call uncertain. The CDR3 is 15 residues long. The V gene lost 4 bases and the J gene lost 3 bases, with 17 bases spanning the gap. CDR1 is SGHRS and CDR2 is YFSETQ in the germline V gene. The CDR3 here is CASSPLVGMGYEQYF. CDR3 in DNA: TGCGCCAGCAGCCCCCTGGTGGGGATGGGCTACGAGCAGTACTTC.

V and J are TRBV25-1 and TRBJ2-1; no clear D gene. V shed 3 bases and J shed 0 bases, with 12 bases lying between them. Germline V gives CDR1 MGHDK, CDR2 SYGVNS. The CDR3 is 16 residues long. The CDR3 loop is CASSESKASSYNEQFF. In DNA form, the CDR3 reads TGTGCCAGCAGTGAGTCTAAGGCGAGCTCCTACAATGAGCAGTTCTTC.

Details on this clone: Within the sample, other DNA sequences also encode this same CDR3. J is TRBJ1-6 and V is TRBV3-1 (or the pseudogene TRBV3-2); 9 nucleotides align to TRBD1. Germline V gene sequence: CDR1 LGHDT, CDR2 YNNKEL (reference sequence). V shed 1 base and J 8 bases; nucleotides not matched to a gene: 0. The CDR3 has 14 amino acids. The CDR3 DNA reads TGTGCCAGCAGCCAAGGGACAGGGGATTCACCCCTCCACTTT. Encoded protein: CASSQGTGDSPLHF.

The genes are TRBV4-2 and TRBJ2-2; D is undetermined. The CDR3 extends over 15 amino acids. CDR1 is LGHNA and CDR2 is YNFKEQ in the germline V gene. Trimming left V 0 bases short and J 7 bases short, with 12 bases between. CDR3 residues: CASSQDIVASGELFF. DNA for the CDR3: TGTGCCAGCAGCCAAGATATCGTGGCTAGCGGGGAGCTGTTTTTT.

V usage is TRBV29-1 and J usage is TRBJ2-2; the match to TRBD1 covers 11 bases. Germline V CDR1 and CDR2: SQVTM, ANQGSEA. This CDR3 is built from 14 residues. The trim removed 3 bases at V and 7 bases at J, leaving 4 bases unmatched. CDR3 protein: CSVEGTGGGGELFF. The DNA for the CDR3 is TGCAGCGTTGAGGGGACAGGGGGTGGCGGGGAGCTGTTTTTT.

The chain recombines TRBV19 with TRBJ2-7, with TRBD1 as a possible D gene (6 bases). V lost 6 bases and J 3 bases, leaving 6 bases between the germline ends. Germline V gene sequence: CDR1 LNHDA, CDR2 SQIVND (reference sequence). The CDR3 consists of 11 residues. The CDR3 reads CASRGGYEQYF. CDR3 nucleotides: TGTGCCAGTAGAGGGGGCTACGAGCAGTACTTC.

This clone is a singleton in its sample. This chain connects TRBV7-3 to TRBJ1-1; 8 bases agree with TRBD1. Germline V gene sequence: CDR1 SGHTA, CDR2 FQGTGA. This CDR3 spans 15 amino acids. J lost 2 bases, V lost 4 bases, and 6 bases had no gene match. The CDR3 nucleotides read TGTGCCAGCAGCTCCTTACAGGGGGGCAACACTGAAGCTTTCTTT. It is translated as CASSSLQGGNTEAFF.

CDR3 sequence (DNA): TGTGCCAGCAGGGGGTACGGCAGCTCCTACGAGCAGTACTTC. It is translated as CASRGYGSSYEQYF. The genes are TRBV27 and TRBJ2-7; D gene unclear. This CDR3 region has 14 residues. The V gene lost 6 bases and the J gene lost 0 bases, with 12 bases spanning the gap. Germline V gives CDR1 MNHEY, CDR2 SMNVEV (reference sequence).

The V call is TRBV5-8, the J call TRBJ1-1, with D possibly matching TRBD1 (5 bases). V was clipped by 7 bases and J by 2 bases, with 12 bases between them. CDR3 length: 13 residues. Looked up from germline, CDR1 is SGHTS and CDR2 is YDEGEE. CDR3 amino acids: CASAVDSNTEAFF. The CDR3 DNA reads TGTGCCAGCGCAGTCGACAGCAACACTGAAGCTTTCTTT.